A single sample is the source of the 18 T cell receptor beta chains below, sequenced in a study of T cells in localized non-small cell lung cancer (dated by TCRdb to 2020 to 2021). Library prep was done by the immunoSEQ multiplex PCR assay. The source is immuneACCESS, and TCRdb retained only in-frame sequences with V and J called. Part of the clones is not carried over; for the studies checked, unresolved V genes explain less than half of this, and the remainder is unexplained. The sample profile shows some 30,000 clones; less than 90% of them were found once. About 2.9% of the sample belongs to the ten largest clones. Sequences were derived from peripheral blood, sampled before any cancer treatment. The origin of the receptors is a female donor older than 55 with stage I lung adenocarcinoma.

This sequence joins TRBV7-2 and TRBJ2-1; D gene ambiguous. The V end lost 0 bases, the J end lost 2 bases, and 5 bases lay between the germline ends. Per germline, CDR1 SGHTA and CDR2 FQGNSA. The CDR3 runs 14 residues. The CDR3 spells CASSLALAYNEQFF. CDR3 in DNA: TGTGCCAGCAGCTTAGCTCTAGCCTACAATGAGCAGTTCTTC.

The J gene is TRBJ1-1, the V gene TRBV5-4, with 8 bases identical to TRBD1. Germline V CDR1 and CDR2: SGHNT, YYREEE (reference sequence). This CDR3 region has 15 residues. The ends lost 0 bases at V and 1 base at J; junction bases unmatched: 2. In DNA, the CDR3 is TGTGCCAGCAGCTTGGAGGGGACAGGGAACACTGAAGCTTTCTTT. Amino acids: CASSLEGTGNTEAFF.

V usage is TRBV7-2 and J usage is TRBJ2-1; D perhaps matches TRBD2 (5 bases). The CDR3 loop spans 18 amino acids. The V gene's germline CDR1 is SGHTA and CDR2 FQGNSA. Trimming removed 1 base at V and 0 bases at J, with 16 bases between. CDR3 coding DNA: TGTGCCAGCAGCTTAGTATCAGGTGTGGGGAGCTCCTACAATGAGCAGTTCTTC. This codes for CASSLVSGVGSSYNEQFF. The full variable domain, rest sourced from reference TRBV7-2 and TRBJ2-1, is GAGVSQSPSNKVTEKGKDVELRCDPISGHTALYWYRQSLGQGLEFLIYFQGNSAPDKSGLPSDRFSAERTGGSVSTLTIQRTQQEDSAVYLCASSLVSGVGSSYNEQFFGPGTRLTVL.

The genes are TRBV28 and TRBJ2-3; 14 nucleotides line up with TRBD2. The CDR3 has 16 amino acids. Germline CDR1 reads MDHEN; CDR2 reads SYDVKM. J was trimmed by 2 bases and V by 6 bases; bases with no gene match: 4. This CDR3 is CASSPGLAGVTDTQYF. The CDR3 DNA reads as TGTGCCAGCAGCCCGGGACTAGCGGGAGTCACAGATACGCAGTATTTT.

The J gene is TRBJ1-1, the V gene TRBV27; TRBD1 might be the D (5 bases). The germline V gene has CDR1 MNHEY and CDR2 SMNVEV (reference sequence). Deletions cut 2 bases from V and 1 base from J, with 8 bases between. This CDR3 is built from 14 residues. The DNA of the CDR3 is TGTGCCAGCAGTTTAGTTGGGGCGAACACTGAAGCTTTCTTT. Protein sequence: CASSLVGANTEAFF.

The rearrangement uses TRBV11-2 and TRBJ2-5; D possibly corresponds to TRBD2 (5 bases). The V gene lost 0 bases and the J gene lost 5 bases, with 19 bases spanning the gap. CDR3 length: 17 residues. Per germline, CDR1 SGHAT and CDR2 FQNNGV. CDR3 region: CASSLEPARPGGETQYF. The CDR3 DNA reads TGTGCCAGCAGCTTAGAACCCGCCCGACCGGGCGGGGAGACCCAGTACTTC.

About this clone: A read error may account for a junction end that differs from germline. The V call is TRBV30, the J call TRBJ1-2; D ambiguous. This CDR3 region has 14 residues. Per the germline V gene, CDR1 is GTSNPN and CDR2 is SVGIG (reference sequence). As DNA, the CDR3 is TGTGCCCGGAGTGGTGGGTCTGGGAACTATGGCTACACCTTC. It is translated as CARSGGSGNYGYTF.

The rearrangement joins TRBV5-6 to TRBJ2-3, with D uncertain. The CDR3 contains 12 residues. Between the trimmed V and J ends, which lost 3 bases and 1 base, there was a span of 3 bases. CDR1 is SGHDT, CDR2 YYEEEE, per germline. The CDR3 nucleotides are TGTGCCAGCAGCTGGGGCACAGATACGCAGTATTTT. Translated: CASSWGTDTQYF. The whole variable domain, remainder taken from reference TRBV5-6 and TRBJ2-3, is DAGVTQSPTHLIKTRGQQVTLRCSPKSGHDTVSWYQQALGQGPQFIFQYYEEEERQRGNFPDRFSGHQFPNYSSELNVNALLLGDSALYLCASSWGTDTQYFGPGTRLTVL.

The rearrangement uses TRBV11-2 and TRBJ1-1, with D unclear. The CDR3 length is 17 residues. Looked up from germline, CDR1 is SGHAT and CDR2 is FQNNGV. Trimming took 3 bases from V and 2 from J, leaving 19 bases between them. The chain's CDR3 is CASSFGLRPTPNTEAFF. The CDR3 DNA is TGTGCCAGCAGCTTCGGGCTCAGGCCTACTCCTAACACTGAAGCTTTCTTT. The whole variable domain, filled in from reference TRBV11-2 and TRBJ1-1, reads EAGVAQSPRYKIIEKRQSVAFWCNPISGHATLYWYQQILGQGPKLLIQFQNNGVVDDSQLPKDRFSAERLKGVDSTLKIQPAKLEDSAVYLCASSFGLRPTPNTEAFFGQGTRLTVV.

The rearrangement uses TRBV11-3 and TRBJ2-2, with a possible D match to TRBD1 (5 bases). Germline V gives CDR1 SGHNT, CDR2 YENEEA. The length of the CDR3 is 15 residues. Trimming pared 1 base from V and 4 bases from J, leaving 10 bases between. The DNA of the CDR3 is TGTGCCAGCAGCTTAGTGACAGCCCCCACCGGGGAGCTGTTTTTT. This gives the protein CASSLVTAPTGELFF.

This rearrangement joins TRBV27 to TRBJ2-7, with TRBD2 identical over 10 bases. V trimming: 3 bases; J trimming: 5 bases; junction bases outside the gene matches: 4. The germline V gene has CDR1 MNHEY and CDR2 SMNVEV (reference sequence). This CDR3 spans 14 amino acids. CDR3 coding DNA: TGTGCCAGCAGTTTGGGGACTAGCGCCAACGAGCAGTACTTC. This sequence encodes CASSLGTSANEQYF.

This clone was seen a handful of times. The rearrangement uses TRBV2 and TRBJ2-1; D is ambiguous. Germline lookup yields CDR1 SNHLY and CDR2 FYNNEI. V was cut by 7 bases and J by 7 bases, with 17 bases left in between. This CDR3 spans 14 amino acids. The CDR3 coding sequence is TGTGCCAGCATACAAAACCCCCAGAAGAATGAGCAGTTCTTC. Encoded protein: CASIQNPQKNEQFF.

The rearrangement links TRBV19 to TRBJ2-1, with TRBD1 matching 7 bases. The germline V gene has CDR1 LNHDA and CDR2 SQIVND (reference sequence). V shed 5 bases, J shed 8 bases, and the junction held 9 bases outside the gene matches. The CDR3 is made up of 14 amino acids. Here the CDR3 reads CASSLRGQFDEQFF. As DNA, the CDR3 is TGTGCCAGTAGTCTAAGGGGACAGTTCGATGAGCAGTTCTTC. The full variable domain, completed using reference TRBV19 and TRBJ2-1, is DGGITQSPKYLFRKEGQNVTLSCEQNLNHDAMYWYRQDPGQGLRLIYYSQIVNDFQKGDIAEGYSVSREKKESFPLTVTSAQKNPTAFYLCASSLRGQFDEQFFGPGTRLTVL.

This clone was recorded only once. The rearrangement links TRBV29-1 to TRBJ1-2; the match to TRBD1 covers 8 bases. Germline values: CDR1 SQVTM, CDR2 ANQGSEA. The CDR3 is 16 residues long. The ends lost 0 bases at V and 4 bases at J; junction bases unmatched: 10. CDR3 DNA: TGCAGCGTTGAAGATCGAGGTGGGACAGGCGTCTATGGCTACACCTTC. It translates to CSVEDRGGTGVYGYTF.

This clone has a handful of counts. The gene calls are TRBV6-1 and TRBJ2-3, with D unresolved. The V and J ends lost 3 bases and 5 bases respectively, with 9 bases between them. There are 13 residues in the CDR3. Germline loops: CDR1 MNHNS, CDR2 SASEGT. CDR3 loop: CASSEAARDTQYF. In nucleotides, the CDR3 is TGTGCCAGCAGTGAGGCAGCACGAGATACGCAGTATTTT.

The V gene is TRBV27, the J gene TRBJ2-1; unclear D gene. Trimming took off 1 base at V and 6 bases at J, with 7 bases between the two ends. This CDR3 comprises 13 residues. Germline V lookup: CDR1 MNHEY, CDR2 SMNVEV (reference sequence). As DNA, the CDR3 is TGTGCCAGCAGTTTATTACCCAGCAATGAGCAGTTCTTC. Protein product: CASSLLPSNEQFF.

The V call is TRBV5-6, the J call TRBJ2-3; 7 bases line up with TRBD1. Germline CDR1 SGHDT, CDR2 YYEEEE. Unmatched junction bases numbered 8, after V lost 3 bases and J lost 4 bases. The CDR3 runs 15 residues. The CDR3: CASSSYSGGPDTQYF. The CDR3 DNA sequence: TGTGCCAGCAGCTCCTACTCAGGGGGACCAGATACGCAGTATTTT.

The CDR3 loop reads CASSLVGGSVYEQYF. The CDR3 coding sequence is TGTGCCAGCAGCTTAGTCGGCGGGAGTGTCTACGAGCAGTACTTC. The V call is TRBV7-2, the J call TRBJ2-7; 7 nucleotides line up with TRBD2. Germline loops: CDR1 SGHTA, CDR2 FQGNSA. This CDR3 is built from 15 residues. V was pared by 1 base and J by 3 bases, with 6 bases of the junction left unmatched.